This TCR beta chain was captured in a study of shared clonotypes between healthy human individuals. Looking at the study overall: The cohort had a couple of women and three men, ages 18 to 49.

Germline CDR1 SGHTA, CDR2 FQGNSA. Trimming removed 1 base from V and 4 bases from J; junction bases left unmatched: 7. The CDR3 runs 16 residues. Genomic DNA (from each subset) was split evenly across several immunoSEQ plates. TCRdb's table, derived via immunoSEQ multiplex PCR, lists solely in-frame clones and lacks some. In the table there are roughly 490,000 clones, 79% of which are singletons. This clone has only one observation. The sequence was obtained from a woman between 40 and 55 years old in good health. Some clones in this sample may be carry-over from other donors' samples. The chain joins TRBV7-2 to TRBJ2-7; 10 bases match TRBD2. The sequenced sample consisted of PBMCs. CDR3 in amino acids: CASSLDSSGRMYEQYF. The CDR3 DNA reads as TGTGCCAGCAGCTTAGACAGTAGCGGGAGGATGTACGAGCAGTACTTC.